This T cell receptor (beta chain) emerged from a study of Ad26.COV2.S vaccination and SARS-CoV-2 variants (dated by TCRdb to the early 2020s). Study-level background: Donors in the vaccine arm were drawn from COV1001, a multicentre, randomized, double-blind, placebo-controlled phase I-IIa trial testing Ad26.COV2.S in healthy adults. Ad26.COV2.S was administered intramuscularly at a dose of 5x10^10 or 1x10^11 viral particles, either as one shot or as two shots given 56 days apart. TCRbeta repertoire sequencing was used to assess the specificity and breadth of SARS-CoV-2-reactive T cell receptors after Ad26.COV2.S vaccination. A total of about 30 samples were included in the TCR-sequenced set, comprising about 20 Ad26.COV2.S vaccine recipients, 5 placebo recipients and 8 SARS-CoV-2 convalescent individuals. Participants in the trial were split at random into five groups of five each, receiving low-dose or high-dose Ad26.COV2.S once or twice, or else placebo on both occasions. Throughout the experiments and outcome assessment, investigators stayed blinded to trial group allocation.

The immunoSEQ Assay was the method used to sequence TCRbeta CDR3 regions. After extraction, genomic DNA underwent amplification by bias-controlled multiplex PCR, followed by high-throughput sequencing. The authors' pipeline ran thus. To quantify the absolute abundance of every unique TCRbeta CDR3 region, sequences were collapsed and filtered. Usable DNA was measured by amplifying reference genes present in all nucleated cells, and TCRbeta template counts were normalized to that usable DNA to estimate T cell fraction. Repertoire TCRs were annotated as SARS-CoV-2-specific when V gene, CDR3 amino acid sequence and J gene were exactly matched to a known reactive TCR set. The reference SARS-CoV-2 TCR set came from MIRA and was filtered for enrichment in COVID-19-positive ImmuneCODE repertoires, removing public or cross-reactive TCRs. Drawing on the MIRA antigens, annotated TCRs were analysed further at the level of specific ORF or position within ORF. Breadth was defined as annotated unique rearrangements over total unique productive rearrangements; depth was the summed frequency of those rearrangements. TCR breadth was compared between groups using two-sided Wilcoxon rank-sum tests. TCRdb holds this immuneACCESS table with in-frame rearrangements only. Some clones are missing; in checked studies, unresolved V genes explain under half, and the rest has no known cause. The D gene and trimming were derived from the DNA, and the V and J assignments and clone size from that table. The sample contains about 680,000 clones, around 90% of them found a single time. The ten top clones hold 1.5% of the sample.

Worth noting for this clone: The antigen it recognizes is unknown. There are no base qualities to consult, and no much larger clone falls within one base.

Points the paper makes about the study in general: Comparing responses between vaccine doses or regimens was not something the study was powered to do. Non-spike TCR breadth was comparable between vaccine and placebo recipients, consistent with the vaccine containing only spike. According to the authors, total T cell responses may have been underestimated by the TCR breadth and depth analyses. Spike-specific TCR breadth was higher in Ad26.COV2.S recipients than in placebo recipients (P = 0.0014). After vaccination, substantial breadth of spike-specific CD8+ and CD4+ T cell responses was reported.

Via the germline V gene (reference sequence), CDR1 is SGHNT and CDR2 YYREEE. There are 15 amino acids in the CDR3, from cysteine to phenylalanine inclusive. CDR3 DNA is the only sequence kept; it has 45 bases, read in frame from the first base. Trimming takes 3 bases off V and 6 bases off J; junction bases not matched to a gene: 6. The treatment or condition label, read with the paper, signifies: about 20 received Ad26.COV2.S at low or high dose, single or two shots; 5 received placebo; per-sample allocation not given. Repertoires of vaccine and placebo recipients were sequenced from samples taken on day 63 after the first injection. Cohort 1b enrolled 20 to 30 adults aged 18-55 years at a single site in Boston, USA, between 29 July and 7 August 2020. Ad26.COV2.S was a replication-incompetent adenovirus type 26 vector that expressed a prefusion-stabilized SARS-CoV-2 spike protein derived from the original Wuhan strain.

The chain is encoded by TRBV5-4 joined to TRBJ2-2, with TRBD2 matching 9 junction bases. This TCR was recovered from a person aged 18-65 years who received the Ad26.COV2.S COVID-19 vaccine or a placebo. The sample in question was peripheral blood, obtained in a trial of Ad26.COV2.S vaccine versus placebo. The DNA sequence follows: TGTGCCAGCAGCTCCTTAGCGGGAGCGGCCGGGGAGCTGTTTTTT. Its protein is CASSSLAGAAGELFF. Outside the CDR3, residues come from the reference TRBV5-4 and TRBJ2-2 proteins, so the full variable domain is: ETGVTQSPTHLIKTRGQQVTLRCSSQSGHNTVSWYQQALGQGPQFIFQYYREEENGRGNFPPRFSGLQFPNYSSELNVNALELDDSALYLCASSSLAGAAGELFFGEGSRLTVL.